This TCR beta chain stems from a study of cytomegalovirus exposure and HLA in healthy donors. In germline, CDR1 is LNHDA, CDR2 SQIVND (reference sequence). The CDR3 is made up of 15 amino acids. V lost 6 bases, J lost 4 bases, and 16 bases lay in between. Whole-study findings and limits: CMV antigen specificity was confirmed in vitro for a few CMV-associated chains. Associated with cytomegalovirus, according to the listing, were 150 to 200 TCR beta chains.

A remark on this clone: Its antigen is still unknown.

The protocol was immunoSEQ multiplex PCR, while the TCRdb copy is restricted to in-frame clones and leaves out a portion. The repertoire consists of approximately 160,000 clones, with approximately 86% occurring once and the leading ten covering more than 2%. The rearrangement uses TRBV19 and TRBJ1-5; D not certain. The receptor was derived from a woman under 30 in good health and CMV-seronegative. The sequenced material came from PBMCs. The CDR3 DNA reads as TGTGCCAGTAGGGGAGGGCCTACCTTAAATCAGCCCCAGCATTTT. Translating gives CASRGGPTLNQPQHF.